The clone carrying this T cell receptor beta chain appeared a few times. The data derive from a study of T-cell memory formation after mild COVID-19. V was cut by 1 base and J by 6 bases, with 17 bases left in between. The length of the CDR3 is 16 residues. Per the germline V gene, CDR1 is MGHRA and CDR2 is YSYEKL. TCRdb reprocessed the 5' RACE reads via MiXCR and lists one record per CDR3 protein. The sample yields over 250,000 distinct CDR3 sequences, about 15% seen once. The receptor comes from a man younger than 35 who had mild COVID-19 (a few samples of this study predate the infection). Cell type and time point are not known. V usage is TRBV4-1 and J usage is TRBJ2-3; D is tentatively TRBD1 or TRBD2 (5 bases each). The sequenced sample consisted of PBMCs or a T cell subset sorted from them (not recorded which). The CDR3 spells CASSQVLMGETDTQYF. CDR3 DNA sequence: TGCGCCAGCAGCCAAGTGTTGATGGGGGAGACGGATACGCAGTATTTT.